Presented here are 17 T cell receptor beta chains from one specimen sequenced in a study of control samples from healthy donors and cancer patients. Measured with immunoSEQ multiplex PCR; TCRdb has only the in-frame clones, and not every one. This sample has roughly 38,000 clones, with 75% to 90% found just once. The sample comprised blood. Source of these receptors: a man aged 55 to 70 in good health.

The V call is TRBV27, the J call TRBJ1-1; unclear D gene. This CDR3 has 13 residues. Germline V gives CDR1 MNHEY, CDR2 SMNVEV (reference sequence). Trimming left V 3 bases short and J 3 bases short, with 8 bases between. The CDR3 sequence is CASSLSRYTEAFF. CDR3 in DNA: TGTGCCAGCAGTTTGAGCAGATACACTGAAGCTTTCTTT.

The rearrangement uses TRBV18 and TRBJ2-5; weak D call: TRBD1 (6 bases). The CDR3 is made up of 15 amino acids. V gave up 3 bases and J gave up 6 bases, with 17 bases separating them. Looked up from germline, CDR1 is KGHSH and CDR2 is LQKENI. In nucleotides, the CDR3 is TGTGCCAGCTCACCGCCCGACTCGGGACAAAAGACCCAGTACTTC. This codes for CASSPPDSGQKTQYF.

In this sample, this clone turned up a few times. The chain couples TRBV6-2 or TRBV6-3 to TRBJ1-1; unclear D gene. The length of the CDR3 is 15 residues. Germline V gene lookup returns CDR1 MNHEY and CDR2 SVGEGT. The ends were cut back, 1 base at V and 3 bases at J, with 12 bases in the middle. The CDR3: CASSYWGDGDTEAFF. The CDR3 nucleotides are TGTGCCAGCAGTTACTGGGGAGATGGGGACACTGAAGCTTTCTTT.

The chain uses TRBV7-2 and TRBJ1-1; D remains unclear. This CDR3 contains 12 residues. V gave up 7 bases and J gave up 1 base, with 7 bases separating them. From germline, CDR1 is SGHTA and CDR2 FQGNSA. The CDR3 region has the DNA TGTGCCAGCAACCAGCCGAACACTGAAGCTTTCTTT. Translated: CASNQPNTEAFF.

The chain couples TRBV4-3 to TRBJ1-2; 8 nucleotides match TRBD1. V shed 3 bases and J 4 bases; nucleotides not matched to a gene: 10. CDR1 LGHNA and CDR2 YSLEER come from the germline V gene. The CDR3 is 16 amino acids. The CDR3 is CASSHLDRGSVYGYTF. In DNA, the CDR3 is TGCGCCAGCAGCCACCTAGACAGGGGATCGGTCTATGGCTACACCTTC.

The chain carries TRBV10-3 and TRBJ1-1, with D hard to call. The ends were cut back, 10 bases at V and 1 base at J, with 13 bases in the middle. Looked up from germline, CDR1 is ENHRY and CDR2 is SYGVKD. The CDR3 length is 13 residues. Written as DNA, the CDR3 is TGTGCCACTAAACCCATGCCGAACACTGAAGCTTTCTTT. Translated, it gives CATKPMPNTEAFF.

In nucleotides, the CDR3 is TGTGCCAGCAGCTGGGGACGGAGGAACACTGAAGCTTTCTTT. Amino acid sequence: CASSWGRRNTEAFF. The V call is TRBV5-6, the J call TRBJ1-1; maybe TRBD1 (5 bases). The CDR3 loop spans 14 amino acids. Germline V gene data show CDR1 as SGHDT and CDR2 as YYEEEE. The germline V and J ends were trimmed by 3 bases and 1 base, with 10 bases remaining between them.

This chain links TRBV7-9 with TRBJ1-5; D is possibly TRBD1 (5 bases). Trimming shortened V by 5 bases and J by 8 bases, and 13 bases separated the two germline ends. The CDR3 runs to 13 residues. CDR1 SEHNR and CDR2 FQNEAQ come from the germline V gene (reference sequence). The CDR3 loop is CASSGGGAEPQHF. The CDR3 DNA sequence: TGTGCCAGCAGCGGGGGGGGTGCGGAGCCCCAGCATTTT. Together with reference TRBV7-9 and TRBJ1-5, the CDR3 gives the full variable domain: DTGVSQNPRHKITKRGQNVTFRCDPISEHNRLYWYRQTLGQGPEFLTYFQNEAQLEKSRLLSDRFSAERPKGSFSTLEIQRTEQGDSAMYLCASSGGGAEPQHFGDGTRLSIL.

This chain uses TRBV10-2 with TRBJ2-1; D remains unclear. Trimming cost V 3 bases and J 6 bases, with 12 bases left between them. The germline CDR1 and CDR2 sequences are WSHSY and SAAADI. CDR3 length equals 14 residues. The CDR3 DNA reads as TGCGCCAGCAGTGAAATAGAAATCCGCAATGAGCAGTTCTTC. It specifies CASSEIEIRNEQFF.

This chain connects TRBV7-8 to TRBJ2-3; TRBD2 aligns across 14 bases. The trim removed 5 bases at V and 10 bases at J, leaving 11 bases unmatched. The germline V gene encodes CDR1 SGHVS and CDR2 FQNEAQ. This CDR3 region has 16 residues. CDR3 sequence (DNA): TGTGCCAGCAGCATCGGGACTAGCGGGAGTTCGACGTCGCAGTATTTT. Its translation: CASSIGTSGSSTSQYF.

In its sample, this clone was seen a few times. The chain employs TRBV19 and TRBJ2-1, with TRBD2 identical over 8 bases. Unmatched junction bases numbered 3, after V lost 3 bases and J lost 8 bases. The CDR3 totals 13 residues. From germline, CDR1 is LNHDA and CDR2 SQIVND (reference sequence). The CDR3, as DNA: TGTGCCAGTAGTATGGTGACTAGCGATGAGCAGTTCTTC. Amino acids: CASSMVTSDEQFF.

This clone was seen just once. V and J are TRBV28 and TRBJ1-3; D gene ambiguous. The ends were cut back, 10 bases at V and 3 bases at J, with 10 bases in the middle. Germline V gene lookup returns CDR1 MDHEN and CDR2 SYDVKM. CDR3 length: 12 amino acids. The CDR3 region is CATGKVGNTIYF. The DNA of the CDR3 is TGTGCCACCGGGAAGGTTGGAAACACCATATATTTT.

The rearrangement links TRBV30 to TRBJ2-3; TRBD2 matches 11 bases. Germline values: CDR1 GTSNPN, CDR2 SVGIG (reference sequence). V lost 6 bases to trimming and J lost 0 bases; unmatched junction nucleotides: 8. The CDR3 loop spans 16 amino acids. CDR3 region: CACQGSGGVSTDTQYF. In nucleotides, the CDR3 is TGTGCCTGTCAAGGTAGCGGGGGGGTTAGCACAGATACGCAGTATTTT. The whole variable domain, remainder taken from reference TRBV30 and TRBJ2-3, is SQTIHQWPATLVQPVGSPLSLECTVEGTSNPNLYWYRQAAGRGLQLLFYSVGIGQISSEVPQNLSASRPQDRQFILSSKKLLLSDSGFYLCACQGSGGVSTDTQYFGPGTRLTVL.

This rearrangement joins TRBV9 to TRBJ2-2, with D possibly TRBD2 on 5 matching bases. In germline, CDR1 is SGDLS, CDR2 YYNGEE. CDR3 length equals 14 residues. Trimming pared 3 bases from V and 8 bases from J, leaving 14 bases between. In DNA form, the CDR3 reads TGTGCCAGCAGCGATACTGAGGGAGTAGGGGAGCTGTTTTTT. This encodes CASSDTEGVGELFF.

The chain carries TRBV6-5 and TRBJ2-3; D call uncertain. The germline V gene encodes CDR1 MNHEY and CDR2 SVGAGI. CDR3 length equals 11 residues. Trimming stripped 7 bases from V and 4 bases from J, with 6 bases between. The CDR3 DNA reads as TGTGCCAGCACCCGAGCAGATACGCAGTATTTT. This translates into CASTRADTQYF.

The chain links TRBV11-2 to TRBJ1-1; 9 bases map to TRBD1. Germline CDR1 reads SGHAT; CDR2 reads FQNNGV. The CDR3 runs 12 residues. Trimming at V came to 3 bases and at J to 10 bases, leaving 3 bases not matched to a gene. The CDR3: CASSFDRGVAFF. Written as DNA, the CDR3 is TGTGCCAGCAGCTTTGACAGGGGGGTAGCTTTCTTT.

The chain employs TRBV5-4 and TRBJ2-7; 9 nucleotides agree with TRBD1. V shed 5 bases, J shed 5 bases, and the junction held 11 bases outside the gene matches. There are 15 residues in the CDR3. Germline CDR1 SGHNT, CDR2 YYREEE (reference sequence). The CDR3 region is CASSRSRDRENEQYF. CDR3 bases: TGTGCCAGCAGTAGATCCCGGGACAGGGAAAACGAGCAGTACTTC. The variable domain in full, completed from reference TRBV5-4 and TRBJ2-7, reads ETGVTQSPTHLIKTRGQQVTLRCSSQSGHNTVSWYQQALGQGPQFIFQYYREEENGRGNFPPRFSGLQFPNYSSELNVNALELDDSALYLCASSRSRDRENEQYFGPGTRLTVT.